This T cell receptor beta chain was observed in a study of identical twins (dated by TCRdb to 2015 to 2016). Regarding the study in general: TCR alpha and beta repertoires from monozygotic twins, unrelated adults of various ages and cord blood were deep-sequenced to test whether fetal clonotypes persist. To rule out contamination, replicate twin experiments were performed at different times with different library preparation protocols.

A remark on this clonotype: No cognate antigen has been identified for it. No base quality information exists; no much larger clone differs at one position.

The receptor library was made with 5' RACE. TCRdb shows the sequencer as Illumina HiSeq 2000. Template switching added a universal primer binding site, and the final cDNA carried a unique molecular identifier that allowed TCR cDNA molecules to be counted accurately. Specific primers in the conserved constant-segment region were used to synthesize first-strand cDNA for TCR alpha and beta chains. To control for contamination, every cDNA library was double barcoded, receiving both a SMART-Mk sample barcode and Illumina barcodes. TruSeq adapter sequences, together with Illumina sample barcodes, were added in two successive PCR steps. The Illumina HiSeq platform was used with custom primers to sequence TCR alpha and beta cDNA libraries. From the authors' description of their analysis: MiGEC was used to process raw reads and extract unique molecular identifiers, and MiXCR was used to find CDR3 positions. For each individual, recombination models were inferred using an EM algorithm with the repgenHMM and IGoR tools. The tcR package in R was used for shared clonotype analysis, with sharing normalized by the product of cloneset sizes. To study raw recombination free of thymic and clonal selection effects, out-of-frame nonproductive sequences were analyzed. In-frame beta chains were kept once TCRdb had trimmed the public reads at Q25 with fastp and called clones with MiXCR. Identical CDR3 protein sequences are pooled into one entry, listed with their most common genes and DNA. TCRdb, not the authors, supplied the V and J calls. The table for this sample lists about 1.7 million distinct CDR3 sequences; around a third of them were counted only once. Under 0.35% of the sample is taken by the ten largest.

Overall study outcomes, separate from this receptor: Because the same donors could not be followed over many years, conclusions were based on cross-sectional statistical analysis. Invariant T cells such as MAIT and iNKT could partly confound zero-insertion analyses, though diverse VJ usage argued against this for most clonotypes. In beta out-of-frame sequences, excess twin sharing was weaker, because having fewer shared sequences lowered the signal-to-noise ratio. In monozygotic twins, out-of-frame TCR alpha sharing was systematically underestimated by recombination models, although the models agreed with sharing between unrelated individuals. Compared with coincidental sharing between unrelated individuals, out-of-frame TCR alpha sequences shared between twins showed an excess of sequences with low generation probability. Fewer insertions were carried by abundant cord blood beta clonotypes, a similar but weaker trend appeared in young adult naive repertoires, and no such trend appeared in memory repertoires.

All donors were healthy Caucasians. This receptor was identified in a newborn girl in good health. Sequenced: cord blood.

In nucleotides, the sequence is TGTGCCAGCAGCGTAGTTCCGGGCCCGGGAGATACGCAGTATTTT. Its protein product is CASSVVPGPGDTQYF. The chain employs TRBV9 and TRBJ2-3; the D gene assignment is ambiguous. The germline V gene sets CDR1 to SGDLS and CDR2 to YYNGEE. From the cysteine through the phenylalanine, the CDR3 covers 15 amino acids. Only the CDR3 DNA stays, 45 bases, in frame from base 1. V is reduced by 0 bases and J by 5 bases, leaving a spacing of 13 bases between them. Full variable domain (CDR3 extended with the reference TRBV9 and TRBJ2-3 proteins): DSGVTQTPKHLITATGQRVTLRCSPRSGDLSVYWYQQSLDQGLQFLIQYYNGEERAKGNILERFSAQQFPDLHSELNLSSLELGDSALYFCASSVVPGPGDTQYFGPGTRLTVL.